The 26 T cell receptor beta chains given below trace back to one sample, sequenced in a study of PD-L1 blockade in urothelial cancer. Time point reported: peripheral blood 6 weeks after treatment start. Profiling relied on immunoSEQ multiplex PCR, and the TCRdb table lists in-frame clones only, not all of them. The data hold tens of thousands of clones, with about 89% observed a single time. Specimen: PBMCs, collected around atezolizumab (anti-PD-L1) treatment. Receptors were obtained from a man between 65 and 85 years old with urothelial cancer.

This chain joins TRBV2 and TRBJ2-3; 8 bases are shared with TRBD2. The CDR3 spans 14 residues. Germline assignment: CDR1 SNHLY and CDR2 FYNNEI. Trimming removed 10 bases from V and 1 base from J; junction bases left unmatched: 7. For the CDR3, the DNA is TGTGCCACCGCATTAGCGGGACGCACAGATACGCAGTATTTT. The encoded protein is CATALAGRTDTQYF.

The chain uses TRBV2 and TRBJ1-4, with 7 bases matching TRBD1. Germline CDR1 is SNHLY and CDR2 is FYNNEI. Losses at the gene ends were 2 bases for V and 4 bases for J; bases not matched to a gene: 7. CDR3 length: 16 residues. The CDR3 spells CASSERGTVGNEKLFF. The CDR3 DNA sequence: TGTGCCAGCAGTGAAAGGGGGACAGTTGGTAATGAAAAACTGTTTTTT.

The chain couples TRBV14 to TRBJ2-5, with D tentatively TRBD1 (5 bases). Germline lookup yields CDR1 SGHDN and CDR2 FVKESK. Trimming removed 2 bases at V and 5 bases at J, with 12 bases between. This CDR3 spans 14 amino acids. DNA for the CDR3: TGTGCCAGCAGCCAACTCCAGAACAGGGAGACCCAGTACTTC. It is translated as CASSQLQNRETQYF.

In DNA form, the CDR3 reads TGTGCCAGCAGCGTAGCGGGGGGGACCCAAGAGACCCAGTACTTC. As protein: CASSVAGGTQETQYF. V gene TRBV9 combines with J gene TRBJ2-5; 8 positions agree with TRBD2. Germline loops: CDR1 SGDLS, CDR2 YYNGEE. CDR3 size: 15 residues. The V segment lost 0 bases and the J segment 1 base; nucleotides outside the gene matches: 2.

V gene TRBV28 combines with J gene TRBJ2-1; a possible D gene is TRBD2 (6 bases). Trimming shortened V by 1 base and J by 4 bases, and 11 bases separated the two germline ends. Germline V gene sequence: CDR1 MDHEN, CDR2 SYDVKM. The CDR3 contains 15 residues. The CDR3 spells CASSLSGAYYNEQFF. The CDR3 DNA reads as TGTGCCAGCAGTTTATCGGGAGCGTATTACAATGAGCAGTTCTTC.

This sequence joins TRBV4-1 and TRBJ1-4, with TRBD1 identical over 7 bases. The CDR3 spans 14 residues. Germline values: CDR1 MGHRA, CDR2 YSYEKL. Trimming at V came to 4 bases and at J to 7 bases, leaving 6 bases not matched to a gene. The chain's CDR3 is CASSRRTGPEKLFF. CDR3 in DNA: TGCGCCAGCAGCCGACGGACAGGTCCTGAAAAACTGTTTTTT.

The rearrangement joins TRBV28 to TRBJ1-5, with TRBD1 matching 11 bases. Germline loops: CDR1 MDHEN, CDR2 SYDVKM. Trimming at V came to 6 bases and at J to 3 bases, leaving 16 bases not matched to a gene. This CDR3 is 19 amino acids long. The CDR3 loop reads CASSVKGQGAFFINQPQHF. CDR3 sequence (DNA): TGTGCCAGCAGCGTTAAAGGACAGGGGGCTTTCTTTATCAATCAGCCCCAGCATTTT.

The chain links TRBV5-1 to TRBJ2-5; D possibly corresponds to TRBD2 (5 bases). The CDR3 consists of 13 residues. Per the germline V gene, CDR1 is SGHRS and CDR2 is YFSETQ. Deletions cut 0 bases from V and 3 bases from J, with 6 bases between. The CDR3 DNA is TGCGCCAGCAGCTTGGGGGGAGAAGAGACCCAGTACTTC. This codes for CASSLGGEETQYF.

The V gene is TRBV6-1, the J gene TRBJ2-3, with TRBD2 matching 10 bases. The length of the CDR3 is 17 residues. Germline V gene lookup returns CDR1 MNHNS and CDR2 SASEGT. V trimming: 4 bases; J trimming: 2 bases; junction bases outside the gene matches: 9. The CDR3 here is CASSVGIAGGITDTQYF. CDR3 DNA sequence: TGTGCCAGCAGTGTGGGGATAGCGGGGGGTATCACAGATACGCAGTATTTT.

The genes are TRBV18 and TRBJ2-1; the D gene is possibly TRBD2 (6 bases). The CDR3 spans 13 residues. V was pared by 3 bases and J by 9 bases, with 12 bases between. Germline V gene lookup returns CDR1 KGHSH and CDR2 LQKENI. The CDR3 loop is CASSPLLATEQFF. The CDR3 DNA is TGTGCCAGCTCACCCTTACTAGCAACTGAGCAGTTCTTC.

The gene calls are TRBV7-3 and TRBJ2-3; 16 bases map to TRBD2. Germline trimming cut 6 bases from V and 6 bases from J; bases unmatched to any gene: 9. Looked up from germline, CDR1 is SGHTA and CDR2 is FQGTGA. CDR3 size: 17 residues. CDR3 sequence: CASSRWGLAGGSDTQYF. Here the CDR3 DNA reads TGTGCCAGCAGTCGTTGGGGACTAGCGGGAGGGTCGGATACGCAGTATTTT.

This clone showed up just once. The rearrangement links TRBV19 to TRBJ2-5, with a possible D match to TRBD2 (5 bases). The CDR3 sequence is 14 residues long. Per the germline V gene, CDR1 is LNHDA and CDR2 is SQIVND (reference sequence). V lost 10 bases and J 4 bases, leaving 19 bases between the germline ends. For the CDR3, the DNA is TGTGCCACCACCACATCGTCGGGATTAGAGACCCAGTACTTC. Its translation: CATTTSSGLETQYF.

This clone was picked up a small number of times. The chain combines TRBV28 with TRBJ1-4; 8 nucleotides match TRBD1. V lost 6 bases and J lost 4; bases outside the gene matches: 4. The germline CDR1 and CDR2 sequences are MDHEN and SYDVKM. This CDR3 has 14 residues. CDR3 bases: TGTGCCAGCAGAGCGGACAGGGTTAATGAAAAACTGTTTTTT. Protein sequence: CASRADRVNEKLFF. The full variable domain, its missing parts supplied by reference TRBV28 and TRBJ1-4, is DVKVTQSSRYLVKRTGEKVFLECVQDMDHENMFWYRQDPGLGLRLIYFSYDVKMKEKGDIPEGYSVSREKKERFSLILESASTNQTSMYLCASRADRVNEKLFFGSGTQLSVL.

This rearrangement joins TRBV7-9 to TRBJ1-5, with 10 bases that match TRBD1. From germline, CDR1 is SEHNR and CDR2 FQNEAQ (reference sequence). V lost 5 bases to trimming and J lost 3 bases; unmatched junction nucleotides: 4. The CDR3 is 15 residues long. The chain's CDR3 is CASSLGTGVNQPQHF. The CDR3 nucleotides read TGTGCCAGCAGCCTGGGGACAGGGGTCAATCAGCCCCAGCATTTT.

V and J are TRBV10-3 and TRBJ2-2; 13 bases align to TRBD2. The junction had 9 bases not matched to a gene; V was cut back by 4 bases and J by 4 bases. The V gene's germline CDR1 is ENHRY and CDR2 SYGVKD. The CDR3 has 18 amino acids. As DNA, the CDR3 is TGTGCCATCAGTGTCACCTCCGGGACTAGCGGGGCCACCGGGGAGCTGTTTTTT. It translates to CAISVTSGTSGATGELFF.

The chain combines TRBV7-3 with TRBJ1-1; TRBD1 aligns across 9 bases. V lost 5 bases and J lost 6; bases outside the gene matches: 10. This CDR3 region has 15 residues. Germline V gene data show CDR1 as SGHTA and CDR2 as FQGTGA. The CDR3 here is CASSPGTGLLSEAFF. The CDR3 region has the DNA TGTGCCAGCAGCCCCGGGACAGGGCTACTGTCTGAAGCTTTCTTT.

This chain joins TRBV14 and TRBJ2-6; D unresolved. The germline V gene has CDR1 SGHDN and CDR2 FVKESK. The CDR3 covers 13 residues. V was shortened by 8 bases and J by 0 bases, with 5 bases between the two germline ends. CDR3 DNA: TGTGCCAGCGGAGACTCTGGGGCCAACGTCCTGACTTTC. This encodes CASGDSGANVLTF.

The CDR3 DNA reads as TGTGCCAGTAGTAATCAGGGGCTAGATAGCAATCAGCCCCAGCATTTT. This translates into CASSNQGLDSNQPQHF. This rearrangement joins TRBV19 to TRBJ1-5, with D possibly matching TRBD1 (6 bases). With 4 bases removed from V and 0 bases from J, the gap between germline ends came to 13 bases. CDR3 length: 16 amino acids. The germline V gene encodes CDR1 LNHDA and CDR2 SQIVND (reference sequence).

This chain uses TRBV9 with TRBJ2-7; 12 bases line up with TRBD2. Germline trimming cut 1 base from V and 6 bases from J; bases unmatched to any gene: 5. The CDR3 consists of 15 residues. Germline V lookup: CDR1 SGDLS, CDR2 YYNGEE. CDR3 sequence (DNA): TGTGCCAGCAGCGTACGGGCACTAGCGGGAGGCGAGCAGTACTTC. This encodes CASSVRALAGGEQYF.

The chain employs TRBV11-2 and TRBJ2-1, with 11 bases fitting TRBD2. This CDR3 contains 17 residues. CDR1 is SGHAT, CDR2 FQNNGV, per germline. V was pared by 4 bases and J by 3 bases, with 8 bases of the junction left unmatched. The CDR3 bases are TGTGCCAGCAGCTGGCGACTAGCGGGATCCCGCTACAATGAGCAGTTCTTC. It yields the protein CASSWRLAGSRYNEQFF.

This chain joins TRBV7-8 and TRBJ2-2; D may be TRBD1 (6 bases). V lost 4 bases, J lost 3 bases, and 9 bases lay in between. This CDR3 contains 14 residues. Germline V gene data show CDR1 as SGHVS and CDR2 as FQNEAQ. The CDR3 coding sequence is TGTGCCAGCAGCTACGGACAGTACACCGGGGAGCTGTTTTTT. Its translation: CASSYGQYTGELFF.

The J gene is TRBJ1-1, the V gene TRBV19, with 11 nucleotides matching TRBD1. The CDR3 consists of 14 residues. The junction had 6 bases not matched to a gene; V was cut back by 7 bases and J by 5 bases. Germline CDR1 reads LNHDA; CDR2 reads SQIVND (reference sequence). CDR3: CASTDRGRLTEAFF. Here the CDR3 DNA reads TGTGCCAGTACGGACAGGGGGCGATTGACTGAAGCTTTCTTT.

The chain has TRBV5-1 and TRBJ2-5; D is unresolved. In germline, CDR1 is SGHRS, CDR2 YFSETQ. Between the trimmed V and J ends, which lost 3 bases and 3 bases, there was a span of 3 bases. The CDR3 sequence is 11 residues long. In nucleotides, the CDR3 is TGCGCCAGCAGCTCCAAAGAGACCCAGTACTTC. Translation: CASSSKETQYF.

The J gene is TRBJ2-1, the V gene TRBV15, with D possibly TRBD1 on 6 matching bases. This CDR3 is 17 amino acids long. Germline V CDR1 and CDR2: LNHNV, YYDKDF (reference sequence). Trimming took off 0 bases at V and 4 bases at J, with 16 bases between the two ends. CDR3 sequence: CATSRDLHRDYYNEQFF. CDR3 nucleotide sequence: TGTGCCACCAGCAGAGATCTTCACAGGGATTATTACAATGAGCAGTTCTTC.

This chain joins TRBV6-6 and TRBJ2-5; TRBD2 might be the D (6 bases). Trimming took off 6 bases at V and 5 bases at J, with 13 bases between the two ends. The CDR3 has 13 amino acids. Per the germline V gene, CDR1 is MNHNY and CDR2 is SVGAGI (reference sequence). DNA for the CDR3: TGTGCCAGCAGCCTGAGACGGGGGGAGACCCAGTACTTC. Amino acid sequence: CASSLRRGETQYF.

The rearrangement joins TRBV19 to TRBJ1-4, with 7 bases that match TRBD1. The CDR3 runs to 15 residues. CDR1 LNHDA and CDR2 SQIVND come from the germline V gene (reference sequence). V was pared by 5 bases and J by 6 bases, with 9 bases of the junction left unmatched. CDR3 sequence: CASSVTTGTYEKLFF. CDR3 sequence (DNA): TGTGCCAGTAGTGTAACGACAGGGACTTATGAAAAACTGTTTTTT.